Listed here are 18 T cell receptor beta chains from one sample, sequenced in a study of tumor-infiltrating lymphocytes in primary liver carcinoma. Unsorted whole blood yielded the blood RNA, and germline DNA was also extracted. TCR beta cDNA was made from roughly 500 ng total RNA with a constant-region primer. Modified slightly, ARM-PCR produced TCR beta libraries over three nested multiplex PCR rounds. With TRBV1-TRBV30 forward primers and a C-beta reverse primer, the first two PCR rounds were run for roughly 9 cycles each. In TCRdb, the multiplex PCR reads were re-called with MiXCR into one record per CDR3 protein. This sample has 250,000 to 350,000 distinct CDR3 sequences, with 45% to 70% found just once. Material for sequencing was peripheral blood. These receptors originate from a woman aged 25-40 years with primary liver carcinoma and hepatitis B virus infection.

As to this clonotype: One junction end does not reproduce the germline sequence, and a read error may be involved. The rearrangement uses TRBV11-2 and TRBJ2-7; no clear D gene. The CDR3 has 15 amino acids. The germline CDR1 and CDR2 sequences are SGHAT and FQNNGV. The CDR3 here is CASSLEFTSVYEQYF. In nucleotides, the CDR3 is TGTGCCAGCAGTTTAGAGTTCACAAGTGTATACGAGCAGTACTTC.

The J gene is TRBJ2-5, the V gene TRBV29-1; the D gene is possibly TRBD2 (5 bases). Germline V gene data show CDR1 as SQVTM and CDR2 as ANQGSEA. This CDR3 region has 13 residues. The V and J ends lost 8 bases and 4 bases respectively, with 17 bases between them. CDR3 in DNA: TGCAGCATCAACCCGGGGTCCACAGAGACCCAGTACTTC. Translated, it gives CSINPGSTETQYF.

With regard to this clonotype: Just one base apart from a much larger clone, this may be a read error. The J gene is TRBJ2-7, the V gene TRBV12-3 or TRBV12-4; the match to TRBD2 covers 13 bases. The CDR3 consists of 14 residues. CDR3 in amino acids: CASSQLAGGGERYF. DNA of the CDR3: TGTGCCAGCAGTCAACTAGCGGGAGGGGGCGAGCGGTACTTC.

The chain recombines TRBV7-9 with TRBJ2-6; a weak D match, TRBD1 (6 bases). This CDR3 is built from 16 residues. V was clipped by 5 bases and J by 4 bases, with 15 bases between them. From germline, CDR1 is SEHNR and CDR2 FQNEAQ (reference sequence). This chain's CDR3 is CASSRQVMRGANVLTF. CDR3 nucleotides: TGTGCCAGCAGCCGACAGGTCATGAGGGGGGCCAACGTCCTGACTTTC.

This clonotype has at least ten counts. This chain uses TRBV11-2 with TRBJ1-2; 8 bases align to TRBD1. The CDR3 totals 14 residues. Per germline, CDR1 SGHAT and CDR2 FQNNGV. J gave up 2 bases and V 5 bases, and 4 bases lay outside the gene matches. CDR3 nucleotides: TGTGCCAGCAGCCAGGGGGCGGTCAACTATGGCTACACCTTC. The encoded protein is CASSQGAVNYGYTF.

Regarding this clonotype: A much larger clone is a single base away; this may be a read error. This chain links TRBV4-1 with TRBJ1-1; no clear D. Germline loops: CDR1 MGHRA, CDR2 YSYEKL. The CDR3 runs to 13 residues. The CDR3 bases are TGCGCCAGCAGCCAAGGGGTGGGCACTGAAGTTTTCTTT. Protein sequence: CASSQGVGTEVFF.

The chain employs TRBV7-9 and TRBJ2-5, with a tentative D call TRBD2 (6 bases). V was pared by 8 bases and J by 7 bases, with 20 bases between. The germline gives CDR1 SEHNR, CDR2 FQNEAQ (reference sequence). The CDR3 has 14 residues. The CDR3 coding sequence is TGTGCCAGCCACCCGGGGAGGTCCGTCGGGACCCAGTACTTC. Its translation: CASHPGRSVGTQYF.

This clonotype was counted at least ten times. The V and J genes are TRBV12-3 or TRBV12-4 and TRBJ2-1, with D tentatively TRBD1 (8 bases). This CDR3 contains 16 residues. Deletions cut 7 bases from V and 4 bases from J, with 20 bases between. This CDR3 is CASNKRAGQVYNEQFF. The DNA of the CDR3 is TGTGCCAGCAACAAGAGAGCGGGACAGGTTTACAATGAGCAGTTCTTC.

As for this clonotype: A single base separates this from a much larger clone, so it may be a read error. The CDR3 DNA reads as TGTGCCCGGAGTGTAGGGGTCGACCAAGAGACCCAGTACTTC. Its translation: CARSVGVDQETQYF. The V gene is TRBV30, the J gene TRBJ2-5; maybe TRBD1 (5 bases). Germline V CDR1 and CDR2: GTSNPN, SVGIG (reference sequence). The CDR3 length is 14 residues. Complete variable domain (other parts from reference TRBV30 and TRBJ2-5): SQTIHQWPATLVQPVGSPLSLECTVEGTSNPNLYWYRQAAGRGLQLLFYSVGIGQISSEVPQNLSASRPQDRQFILSSKKLLLSDSGFYLCARSVGVDQETQYFGPGTRLLVL.

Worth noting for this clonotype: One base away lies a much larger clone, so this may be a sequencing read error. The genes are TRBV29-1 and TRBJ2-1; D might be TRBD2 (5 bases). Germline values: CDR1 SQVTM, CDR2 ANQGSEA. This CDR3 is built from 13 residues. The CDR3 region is CSVARDLINEQLF. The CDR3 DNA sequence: TGCAGCGTAGCCCGGGATCTCATCAATGAGCAGCTCTTC.

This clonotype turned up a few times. DNA for the CDR3: TGTGCCAGCAGCCCCGACAGGGGGCTGAACACCGGGGAGCTGTTTTTT. Translated: CASSPDRGLNTGELFF. V gene TRBV7-9 combines with J gene TRBJ2-2; 10 nucleotides agree with TRBD1. Germline V gene lookup returns CDR1 SEHNR and CDR2 FQNEAQ (reference sequence). The J segment lost 1 base and the V segment lost 5 bases, leaving 4 bases of the junction unmatched. This CDR3 comprises 16 residues.

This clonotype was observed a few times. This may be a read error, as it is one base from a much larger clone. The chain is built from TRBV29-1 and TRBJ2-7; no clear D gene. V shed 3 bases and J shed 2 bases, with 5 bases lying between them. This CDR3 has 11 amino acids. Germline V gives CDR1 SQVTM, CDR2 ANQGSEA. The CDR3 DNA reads TGCAGCGTTGAGGTTGCCTACGAGCAGTACTTC. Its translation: CSVEVAYEQYF.

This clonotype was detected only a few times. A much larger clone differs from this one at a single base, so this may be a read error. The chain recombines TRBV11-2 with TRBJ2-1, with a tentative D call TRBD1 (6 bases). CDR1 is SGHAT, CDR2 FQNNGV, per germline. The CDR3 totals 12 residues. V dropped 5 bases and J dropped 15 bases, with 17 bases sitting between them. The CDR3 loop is CASSLLTGNRFF. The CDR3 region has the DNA TGTGCCAGCAGCCTTCTAACAGGGAATCGGTTCTTC.

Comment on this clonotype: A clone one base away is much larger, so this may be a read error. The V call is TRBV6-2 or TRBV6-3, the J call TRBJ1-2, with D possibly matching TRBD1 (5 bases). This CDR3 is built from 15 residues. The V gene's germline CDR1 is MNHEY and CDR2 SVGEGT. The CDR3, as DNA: TGTGCCAGCAGACCGACAGCCCGGTTGGACTATGGCTACATCTTC. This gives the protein CASRPTARLDYGYIF.

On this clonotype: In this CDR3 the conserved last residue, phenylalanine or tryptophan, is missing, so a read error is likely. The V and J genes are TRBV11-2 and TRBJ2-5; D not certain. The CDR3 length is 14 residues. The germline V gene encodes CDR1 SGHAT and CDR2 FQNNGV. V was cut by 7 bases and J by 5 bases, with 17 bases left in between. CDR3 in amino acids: CASNFFTRSETQYL. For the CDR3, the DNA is TGTGCCAGCAACTTTTTTACGAGGTCGGAGACCCAGTACCTC.

Here the CDR3 reads CASNGGSVRAYDEQYF. The DNA for the CDR3 is TGTGCCAGCAATGGGGGTAGCGTGAGGGCCTACGATGAGCAGTACTTC. The chain employs TRBV28 and TRBJ2-7; tentatively, D is TRBD1 or TRBD2 (5 bases each). The germline V gene encodes CDR1 MDHEN and CDR2 SYDVKM. CDR3 length equals 16 residues. Between the trimmed V and J ends, which lost 7 bases and 7 bases, there was a span of 26 bases.

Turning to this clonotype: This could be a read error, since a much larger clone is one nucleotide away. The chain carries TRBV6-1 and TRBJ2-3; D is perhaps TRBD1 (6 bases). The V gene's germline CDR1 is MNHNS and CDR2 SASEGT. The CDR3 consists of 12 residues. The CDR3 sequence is CANSGDRDTQYF. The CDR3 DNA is TGTGCCAACAGTGGCGACAGGGATACGCAGTATTTT.

The CDR3 is CASSARDRTKNIQYF. CDR3 DNA: TGTGCCAGCAGCGCCCGGGACCGGACCAAAAACATTCAGTACTTC. The rearrangement links TRBV7-9 to TRBJ2-4, with D perhaps given as TRBD1 or TRBD2 (5 bases each). Germline V gene data show CDR1 as SEHNR and CDR2 as FQNEAQ (reference sequence). This CDR3 comprises 15 residues. The V and J ends lost 5 bases and 2 bases respectively, with 13 bases between them.